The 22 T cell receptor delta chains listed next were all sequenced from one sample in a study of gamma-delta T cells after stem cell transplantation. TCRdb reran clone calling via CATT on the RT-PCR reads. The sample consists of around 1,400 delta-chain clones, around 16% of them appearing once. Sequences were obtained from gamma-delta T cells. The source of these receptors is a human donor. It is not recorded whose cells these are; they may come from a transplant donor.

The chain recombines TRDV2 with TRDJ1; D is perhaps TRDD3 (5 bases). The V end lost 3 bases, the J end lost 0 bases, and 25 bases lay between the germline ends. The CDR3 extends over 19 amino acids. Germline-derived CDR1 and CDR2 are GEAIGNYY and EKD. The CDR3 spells CACDWRGVESLSYTDKLIF. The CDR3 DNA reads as TGTGCCTGTGACTGGCGGGGGGTCGAATCCCTCAGTTACACCGATAAACTCATCTTT.

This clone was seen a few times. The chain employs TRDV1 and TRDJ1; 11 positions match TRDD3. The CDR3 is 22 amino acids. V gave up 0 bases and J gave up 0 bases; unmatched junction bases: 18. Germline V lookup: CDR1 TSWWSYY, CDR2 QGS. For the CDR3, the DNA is TGTGCTCTTGGGGAACTAAGCTCCGCCTGGGGGATACCGGGGGGCTACACCGATAAACTCATCTTT. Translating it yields CALGELSSAWGIPGGYTDKLIF.

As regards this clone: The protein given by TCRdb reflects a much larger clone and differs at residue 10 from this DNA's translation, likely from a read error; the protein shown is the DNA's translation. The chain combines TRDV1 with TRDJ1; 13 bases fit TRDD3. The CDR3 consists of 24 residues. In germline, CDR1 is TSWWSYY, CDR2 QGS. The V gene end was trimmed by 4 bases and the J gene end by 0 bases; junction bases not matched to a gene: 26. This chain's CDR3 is CALGVSVPTPTYWGIRGHTDKLIF. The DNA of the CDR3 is TGTGCTCTTGGGGTCTCAGTTCCTACTCCGACCTACTGGGGGATACGAGGGCACACCGATAAACTCATCTTT.

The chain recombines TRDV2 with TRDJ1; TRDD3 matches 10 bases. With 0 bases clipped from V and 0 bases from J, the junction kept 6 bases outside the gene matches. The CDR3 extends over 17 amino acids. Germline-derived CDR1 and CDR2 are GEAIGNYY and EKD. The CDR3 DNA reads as TGTGCCTGTGACACCTTACTGGGGGATCAGTACACCGATAAACTCATCTTT. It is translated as CACDTLLGDQYTDKLIF.

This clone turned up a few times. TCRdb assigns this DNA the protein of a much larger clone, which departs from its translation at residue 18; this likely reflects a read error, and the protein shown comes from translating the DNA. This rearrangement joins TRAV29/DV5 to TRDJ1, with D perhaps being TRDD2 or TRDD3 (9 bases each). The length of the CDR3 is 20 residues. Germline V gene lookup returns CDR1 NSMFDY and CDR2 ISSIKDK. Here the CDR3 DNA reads TGTGCAGCTACCTTTCCTTCCTACCATCTGTACTGGGGATACGCGGGTAAACCCATCTTT. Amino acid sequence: CAATFPSYHLYWGYAGKPIF.

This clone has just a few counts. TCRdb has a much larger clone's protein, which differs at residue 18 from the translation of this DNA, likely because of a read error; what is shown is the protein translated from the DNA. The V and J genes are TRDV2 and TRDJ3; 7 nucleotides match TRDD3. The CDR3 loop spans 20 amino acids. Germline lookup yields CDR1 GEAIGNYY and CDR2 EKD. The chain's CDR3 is CACDTGPWGLSSWDTRQVFF. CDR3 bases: TGTGCCTGTGACACCGGTCCCTGGGGGTTGAGCTCCTGGGACACCCGACAGGTGTTTTTC.

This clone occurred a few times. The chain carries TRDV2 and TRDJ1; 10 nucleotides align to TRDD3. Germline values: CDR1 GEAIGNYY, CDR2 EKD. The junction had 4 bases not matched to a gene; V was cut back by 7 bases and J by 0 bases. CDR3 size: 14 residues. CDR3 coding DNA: TGTGCCTGCTGGGGGATAGGGGACACCGATAAACTCATCTTT. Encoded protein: CACWGIGDTDKLIF.

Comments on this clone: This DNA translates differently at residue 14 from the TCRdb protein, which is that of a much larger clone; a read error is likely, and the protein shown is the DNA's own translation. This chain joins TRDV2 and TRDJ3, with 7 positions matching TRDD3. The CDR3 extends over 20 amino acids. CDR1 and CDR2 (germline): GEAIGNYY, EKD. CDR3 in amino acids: CACDTGPWGLSSWGTRQMFF. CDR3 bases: TGTGCCTGTGACACCGGTCCCTGGGGGTTGAGCTCCTGGGGCACCCGACAGATGTTTTTC.

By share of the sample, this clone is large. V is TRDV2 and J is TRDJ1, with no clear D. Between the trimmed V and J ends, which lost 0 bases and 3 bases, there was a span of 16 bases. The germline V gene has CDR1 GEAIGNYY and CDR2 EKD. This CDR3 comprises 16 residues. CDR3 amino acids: CACDTLLPSGADKLIF. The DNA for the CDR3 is TGTGCCTGTGACACCCTACTCCCCTCCGGGGCCGATAAACTCATCTTT.

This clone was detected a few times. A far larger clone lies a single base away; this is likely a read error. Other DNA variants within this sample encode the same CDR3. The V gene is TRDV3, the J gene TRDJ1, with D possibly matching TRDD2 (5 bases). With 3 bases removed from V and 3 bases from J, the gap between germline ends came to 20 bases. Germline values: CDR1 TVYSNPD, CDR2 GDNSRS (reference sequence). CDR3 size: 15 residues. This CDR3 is CAFRFLNLLSDKLIF. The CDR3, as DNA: TGTGCCTTCAGATTCCTGAATCTACTGTCCGATAAACTCATCTTT.

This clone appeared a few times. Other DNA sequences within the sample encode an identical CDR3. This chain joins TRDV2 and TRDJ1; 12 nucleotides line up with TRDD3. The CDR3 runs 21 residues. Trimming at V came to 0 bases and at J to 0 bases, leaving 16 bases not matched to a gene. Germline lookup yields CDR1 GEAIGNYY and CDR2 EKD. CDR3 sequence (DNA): TGTGCCTGTGACACCTTACTGGGGGATACTCAAATCCCAAACTACACCGATAAACTCATCTTT. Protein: CACDTLLGDTQIPNYTDKLIF.

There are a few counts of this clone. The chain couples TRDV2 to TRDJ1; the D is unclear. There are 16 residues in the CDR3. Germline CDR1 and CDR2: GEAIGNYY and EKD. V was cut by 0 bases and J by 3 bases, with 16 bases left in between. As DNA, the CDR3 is TGTGCCTGTGACACCGCTGACTCAAGGGGCCCCGATAAACTCATCTTT. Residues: CACDTADSRGPDKLIF.

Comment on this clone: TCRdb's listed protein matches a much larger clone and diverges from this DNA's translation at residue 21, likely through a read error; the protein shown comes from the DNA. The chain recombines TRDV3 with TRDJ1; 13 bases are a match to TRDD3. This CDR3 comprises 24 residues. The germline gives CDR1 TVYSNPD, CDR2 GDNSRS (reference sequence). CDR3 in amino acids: CAFNRKPPLRGLGDTRGNTDELIF. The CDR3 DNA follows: TGTGCCTTTAATCGGAAACCCCCACTACGGGGACTGGGGGATACGCGGGGGAACACCGATGAACTCATCTTT.

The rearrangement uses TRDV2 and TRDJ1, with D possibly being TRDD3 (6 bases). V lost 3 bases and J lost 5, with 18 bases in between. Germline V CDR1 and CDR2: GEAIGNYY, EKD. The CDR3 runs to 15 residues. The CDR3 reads CACDPLGGERDKLIF. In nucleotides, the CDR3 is TGTGCCTGTGACCCCCTCGGGGGAGAGCGGGATAAACTCATCTTT.

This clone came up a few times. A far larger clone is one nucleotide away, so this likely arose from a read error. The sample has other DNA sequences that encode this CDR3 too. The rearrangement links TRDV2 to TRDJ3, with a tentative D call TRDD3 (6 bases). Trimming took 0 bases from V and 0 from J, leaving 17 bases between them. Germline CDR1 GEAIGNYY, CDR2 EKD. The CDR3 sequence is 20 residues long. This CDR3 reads CACDTGPWGLSSWDTRQMFF. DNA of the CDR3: TGTGCCTGTGACACCGGTCCCTGGGGATTGAGCTCCTGGGACACCCGACAGATGTTTTTC.

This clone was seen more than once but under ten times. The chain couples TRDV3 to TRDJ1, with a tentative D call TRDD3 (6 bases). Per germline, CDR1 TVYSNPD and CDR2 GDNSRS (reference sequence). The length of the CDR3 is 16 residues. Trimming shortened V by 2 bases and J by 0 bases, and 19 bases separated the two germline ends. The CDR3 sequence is CAFELILGLYTDKLIF. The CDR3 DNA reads TGTGCCTTTGAACTAATACTGGGTCTATACACCGATAAACTCATCTTT.

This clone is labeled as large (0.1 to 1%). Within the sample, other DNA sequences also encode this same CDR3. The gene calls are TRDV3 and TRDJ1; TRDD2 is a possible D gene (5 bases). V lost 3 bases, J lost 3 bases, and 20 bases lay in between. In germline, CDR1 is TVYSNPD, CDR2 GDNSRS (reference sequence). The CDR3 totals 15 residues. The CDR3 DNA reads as TGTGCCTTCAGATTCCTGAACCTACTGTCCGATAAACTCATCTTT. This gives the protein CAFRFLNLLSDKLIF.

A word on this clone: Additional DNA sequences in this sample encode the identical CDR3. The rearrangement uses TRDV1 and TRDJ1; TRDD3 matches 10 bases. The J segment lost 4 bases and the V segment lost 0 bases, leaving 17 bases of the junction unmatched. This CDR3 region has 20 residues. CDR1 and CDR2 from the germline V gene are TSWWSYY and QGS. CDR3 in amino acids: CALGELAFSKSLGDFDKLIF. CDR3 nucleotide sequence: TGTGCTCTTGGGGAACTCGCCTTCTCCAAGTCACTGGGGGATTTCGATAAACTCATCTTT.

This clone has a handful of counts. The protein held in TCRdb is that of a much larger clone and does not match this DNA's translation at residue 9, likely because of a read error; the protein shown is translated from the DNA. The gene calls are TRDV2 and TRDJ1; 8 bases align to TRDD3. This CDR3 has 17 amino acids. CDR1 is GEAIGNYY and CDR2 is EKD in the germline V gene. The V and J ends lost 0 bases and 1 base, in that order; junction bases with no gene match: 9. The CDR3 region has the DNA TGTGCCTGTGACACCGTACTGGGGGTCCCGGTCACCGATAAACTCATCTTT. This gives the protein CACDTVLGVPVTDKLIF.

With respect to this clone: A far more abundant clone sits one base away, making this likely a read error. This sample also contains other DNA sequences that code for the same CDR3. In DNA, the CDR3 is TGTGCCTGTGACCATATTGCAAACACCGACAAACTCATCTTT. It codes for CACDHIANTDKLIF. The chain uses TRDV2 and TRDJ1; the D is unclear. The CDR3 sequence is 14 residues long. Germline lookup yields CDR1 GEAIGNYY and CDR2 EKD.

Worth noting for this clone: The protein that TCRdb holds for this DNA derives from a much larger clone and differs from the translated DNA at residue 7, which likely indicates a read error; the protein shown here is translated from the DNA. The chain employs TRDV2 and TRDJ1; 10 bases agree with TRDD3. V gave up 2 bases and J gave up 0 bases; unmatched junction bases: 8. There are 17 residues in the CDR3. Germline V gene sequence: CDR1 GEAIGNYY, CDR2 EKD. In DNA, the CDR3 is TGTGCCTGTGACAGCCTACGGGGGGATACGCACACCGATAAACTCATCTTT. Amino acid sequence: CACDSLRGDTHTDKLIF.

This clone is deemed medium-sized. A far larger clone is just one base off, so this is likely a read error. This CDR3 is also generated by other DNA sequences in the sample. DNA for the CDR3: TGTGCCTGCGACACCGGTCCCTGGGGGTTGAGCTCCTGGGACACCCGACAGATGTTTTTC. This encodes CACDTGPWGLSSWDTRQMFF. J is TRDJ3 and V is TRDV2, with TRDD3 matching 7 bases. This CDR3 has 20 amino acids. Germline lookup yields CDR1 GEAIGNYY and CDR2 EKD.